This paragraph covers one T cell receptor beta chain sequence. What it recognizes is unknown. CDR1 and CDR2 from the germline V gene are SGHTA and FQGNSA. The CDR3 loop spans 12 amino acids. V shed 2 bases and J shed 9 bases, with 8 bases lying between them. This sample was taken from a study of blood T cells in healthy people across ages. The authors ran a second PCR of about 7 to 11 cycles using a sample-barcoded 5' primer and a J-beta primer mix. Using its own MiXCR run on the 5' RACE reads, TCRdb lists one record per CDR3 protein. This table holds some 920,000 distinct CDR3 sequences, just over 50% found once. Study-level results: Significant beta diversity loss was already apparent by age approximately 36, declining roughly linearly. Fewer expanded clones and more diversity marked long-lived versus aged donors.

Each sample yielded at least 6 micrograms of PBMC total RNA. This chain links TRBV7-2 with TRBJ2-1; D is unclear. The sequence came from an older woman in good health. Source material: blood. The CDR3 nucleotides read TGTGCCAGCAGCTTATCCCCTAGTGAGCAGTTCTTC. It codes for CASSLSPSEQFF.